This T cell receptor (beta chain) was recorded in a study of T cells after yellow fever vaccination (dated by TCRdb to the late 2010s). Broadly, across the study: The SMART-Seq v4 Ultra Low Input RNA kit was used to prepare libraries from fractions with low cell numbers. Bulk TCR alpha and beta repertoires were sequenced longitudinally to track T-cell clones before and after primary and booster YFV17D yellow fever vaccination. Blood samples were taken at several timepoints before and after primary and secondary immunization, and bulk PBMC replicates and cell subsets were isolated. The cohort comprised two healthy male donors, one aged 18 to 30 and one aged 30 to 39 years. Results the study describes overall, beyond this receptor: Because abundant contaminating clonotypes from the bulk population could be contained in FACS-sorted repertoires, computational filtering was required. A small share of clonotypes was detected in both CD4 and CD8 compartments, with the overlap likely arising from convergent recombination. Because the study included only a couple of donors, the extent to which the findings can be generalized is limited. Compared with the primary T-cell response, the secondary T-cell response was weaker but faster, peaking on day 5 rather than day 15. After the booster, most clones that had expanded after primary vaccination were detected again (roughly 95% of CD4 and over 75% of CD8), suggesting broad maintenance of memory.

Its CDR3 holds 15 amino acids, cysteine through phenylalanine. Only the CDR3 DNA is retained, 45 bases long and in frame from the first base. The junction shows trimming of 5 bases on V and 0 bases on J, plus 12 bases between the germline ends. Via the germline V gene, CDR1 is MGHDK and CDR2 SYGVNS. The sample's treatment or condition label is to be understood as: live attenuated yellow fever vaccine strain. At each blood-draw timepoint, two biological replicates of bulk PBMCs were obtained. A standard Ficoll-Paque protocol was used to isolate PBMCs from peripheral blood. RNA was extracted with TriZol from bulk PBMCs, CD4 and CD8 fractions, and dextramer-positive and dextramer-negative fractions. As to this clonotype: Its antigen remains unidentified. It has no much larger one-base neighbor in the sample; base qualities were not kept.

Synthesis of TCR cDNA relied on 5'RACE template switching, a step that introduced a universal primer site along with unique molecular identifiers. cDNA synthesis was primed from both the TCR alpha and TCR beta constant segments. Libraries were amplified in two PCR steps, with sample barcodes and sequencing adapters added in the second step. Sequencing of libraries was done on Illumina HiSeq 2500 (2x100 bp) or NovaSeq (2x150 bp). The source study handled its data this way. Demultiplexing of reads and collapsing into UMI consensus sequences were performed with MIGEC, and V(D)J alignment was carried out with MiXCR. Vaccine-responding clonotypes were identified with edgeR using replicate PBMC samples, with FDR below 0.01 and a log2 fold change above 5 up to day 15 being required. Bulk clonotypes were assigned CD4 or CD8 identity according to which sequenced CD4 or CD8 repertoire held them at higher abundance. Clones were called with MiXCR by TCRdb after fastp trimmed the public reads at Q25, and only in-frame beta chains were retained. Duplicate CDR3 protein sequences are folded into a single record with the most common DNA and genes. It is TCRdb's table, rather than the study itself, that gives the V and J calls and clone size. For this sample the table gives some 300,000 distinct CDR3 sequences, of which about 8.3% were detected only once. Of the sample, 17% is held by the ten largest clones.

The sample consisted of PBMCs, taken about 49 days after the first yellow fever vaccination. The origin of this receptor is a young man who received the YFV17D yellow fever vaccine. The V and J genes are TRBV25-1 and TRBJ2-3, with the D gene uncertain. The DNA reads TGTGCCAGCAGTTCGGCGCACTCTAGCACAGATACGCAGTATTTT. The translation is CASSSAHSSTDTQYF.